The 18 T cell receptor beta chains below all came from one sample that was sequenced in a study of CD8 T cells in ankylosing spondylitis listed by TCRdb under 2017. Results and caveats for the whole study, not just this receptor: A TCR beta motif of several highly homologous amino acid variants appeared characteristic of blood from ankylosing spondylitis patients.

Receptor amplification or capture employed 5' RACE. Sequencing took place on an Illumina HiSeq 2500. TCRdb ran its own pipeline on the public reads, namely fastp trimming at Q25 and MiXCR clone calling, and kept in-frame beta chains. Entries are consolidated by CDR3 protein sequence, retaining the most common genes and DNA. For this sample the table gives 500,000 to 650,000 distinct CDR3 sequences, of which approximately 5.3% were detected only once. The ten largest clones take up under 4.5% of the sample. For these receptors, no antigen is known. The source material was blood, either unsorted or a sorted T cell fraction (not recorded which). The receptors were sampled from a male donor with ankylosing spondylitis.

This clonotype was observed at least ten times. The gene calls are TRBV4-1 and TRBJ2-5; D perhaps matches TRBD2 (5 bases). Trimming took off 1 base at V and 1 base at J, with 7 bases between the two ends. This CDR3 has 14 amino acids. Germline-derived CDR1 and CDR2 are MGHRA and YSYEKL. The CDR3 region is CASSQGSGQETQYF. The CDR3 DNA reads TGCGCCAGCAGCCAAGGGAGCGGCCAAGAGACCCAGTACTTC.

This clonotype was observed many times. V is TRBV7-2 and J is TRBJ1-1, with unresolved D. The germline V and J ends were trimmed by 5 bases and 2 bases, with 9 bases remaining between them. Germline values: CDR1 SGHTA, CDR2 FQGNSA. The CDR3 consists of 13 residues. The CDR3 DNA is TGTGCCAGCAGCCAACGCCTAAACACTGAAGCTTTCTTT. It specifies CASSQRLNTEAFF.

This clonotype occurred many times. The chain carries TRBV29-1 and TRBJ2-1; 7 bases are a match to TRBD2. The CDR3 totals 15 residues. Germline V gives CDR1 SQVTM, CDR2 ANQGSEA. With 7 bases clipped from V and 6 bases from J, the junction kept 15 bases outside the gene matches. Written as DNA, the CDR3 is TGCAGCGGCCGCCTGGGAGCGGGGAAGTCCAATGAGCAGTTCTTC. As protein: CSGRLGAGKSNEQFF.

This clonotype was seen only a few times. The chain has TRBV4-3 and TRBJ2-5; no clear D. The CDR3 has 15 amino acids. V was pared by 0 bases and J by 1 base, with 9 bases between. Germline assignment: CDR1 LGHNA and CDR2 YSLEER. The DNA for the CDR3 is TGCGCCAGCAGCCAAGATCGGAACAGCCAAGAGACCCAGTACTTC. It encodes CASSQDRNSQETQYF.

This clonotype showed up many times. The chain is built from TRBV4-2 and TRBJ2-5; 13 nucleotides align to TRBD2. The ends lost 4 bases at V and 7 bases at J; junction bases unmatched: 12. Per germline, CDR1 LGHNA and CDR2 YNFKEQ. The CDR3 consists of 17 residues. In nucleotides, the CDR3 is TGTGCCAGCAGCCTCAGTTGGACTAGCGGGGGTTCTGGGACCCAGTACTTC. Translation gives CASSLSWTSGGSGTQYF.

There are many counts of this clonotype. V is TRBV28 and J is TRBJ1-2; 9 positions match TRBD1. Germline CDR1 reads MDHEN; CDR2 reads SYDVKM. CDR3 length: 15 amino acids. V was pared by 7 bases and J by 1 base, with 7 bases of the junction left unmatched. The CDR3 reads CASTGQGRVNYGYTF. The CDR3 nucleotides are TGTGCCAGCACGGGACAGGGTCGAGTTAACTATGGCTACACCTTC.

This clonotype was detected many times. V and J are TRBV21-1 and TRBJ2-2; TRBD1, the table's D call, lacks a check against the DNA. TRBV21-1 is designated a pseudogene. The CDR3 covers 12 residues. This CDR3 reads CGGDRGTGELFF. CDR3 nucleotides: TGTGGAGGGGACAGGGGCACCGGGGAGCTGTTTTTT.

In this sample, this clonotype turned up many times. V usage is TRBV5-6 and J usage is TRBJ2-7; 7 bases are shared with TRBD1. CDR3 length equals 13 residues. The germline CDR1 and CDR2 sequences are SGHDT and YYEEEE. After removal of 2 bases from V and 4 bases from J, the junction contained 3 bases not matched to a gene. CDR3 amino acids: CASSFGRGYEQYF. CDR3 DNA sequence: TGTGCCAGCAGCTTCGGCAGGGGGTACGAGCAGTACTTC.

Regarding this clonotype: A read error may explain this, as a much larger clone is one base away. The chain couples TRBV6-2 or TRBV6-3 to TRBJ2-3; 10 nucleotides match TRBD2. Germline trimming cut 2 bases from V and 15 bases from J; bases unmatched to any gene: 11. The CDR3 totals 14 residues. The germline V gene encodes CDR1 MNHEY and CDR2 SVGEGT. For the CDR3, the DNA is TGTGCCAGCAGTTACGTATCGCGGACTAGCGGCCTCTATTTT. Encoded protein: CASSYVSRTSGLYF.

This clonotype was counted at least ten times. This chain joins TRBV6-5 and TRBJ1-1, with D tentatively TRBD1 (5 bases). Germline loops: CDR1 MNHEY, CDR2 SVGAGI. Trimming removed 2 bases from V and 6 bases from J, with 10 bases in between. This CDR3 is built from 13 residues. The CDR3 region has the DNA TGTGCCAGCAGTTACGATGGGGGGGCTGAAGCTTTCTTT. Translating it yields CASSYDGGAEAFF.

This sequence joins TRBV20-1 and TRBJ2-5; 9 bases fit TRBD1. Germline V gives CDR1 DFQATT, CDR2 SNEGSKA (reference sequence). V lost 6 bases to trimming and J lost 2 bases; unmatched junction nucleotides: 4. The CDR3 has 13 residues. The CDR3 protein is CSAVGQGQETQYF. The DNA of the CDR3 is TGCAGTGCCGTGGGACAGGGACAAGAGACCCAGTACTTC.

This clonotype occurred many times. The genes are TRBV5-1 and TRBJ2-2, with D possibly matching TRBD2 (5 bases). Trimming removed 0 bases at V and 6 bases at J, with 9 bases between. There are 14 residues in the CDR3. Per the germline V gene, CDR1 is SGHRS and CDR2 is YFSETQ. CDR3 DNA: TGCGCCAGCAGCTTGGCTCGGGGTTCCGGGGAGCTGTTTTTT. It specifies CASSLARGSGELFF.

There are a few counts of this clonotype. V gene TRBV4-3 combines with J gene TRBJ2-1; TRBD1 is a possible D gene (5 bases). This CDR3 has 16 amino acids. V lost 4 bases and J 6 bases, leaving 19 bases between the germline ends. Looked up from germline, CDR1 is LGHNA and CDR2 is YSLEER. CDR3 bases: TGCGCCAGCAGCCGATGGGTTGGAAGTGGGGCCAATGAGCAGTTCTTC. Amino acid sequence: CASSRWVGSGANEQFF.

This clonotype was recorded many times. V is TRBV3-1 and J is TRBJ1-1; D is undetermined. The length of the CDR3 is 14 residues. Germline lookup yields CDR1 LGHDT and CDR2 YNNKEL (reference sequence). Trimming took off 0 bases at V and 4 bases at J, with 9 bases between the two ends. CDR3 sequence: CASSQDGIGTEAFF. CDR3 coding DNA: TGTGCCAGCAGCCAAGATGGGATAGGCACTGAAGCTTTCTTT. The full variable domain, with the rest looked up from reference TRBV3-1 and TRBJ1-1, is DTAVSQTPKYLVTQMGNDKSIKCEQNLGHDTMYWYKQDSKKFLKIMFSYNNKELIINETVPNRFSPKSPDKAHLNLHINSLELGDSAVYFCASSQDGIGTEAFFGQGTRLTVV.

In its sample, this clonotype was seen many times. The J gene is TRBJ2-7, the V gene TRBV6-1, with 10 bases matching TRBD1. The CDR3 is 14 residues long. Germline V gene sequence: CDR1 MNHNS, CDR2 SASEGT. The junction had 7 bases not matched to a gene; V was cut back by 6 bases and J by 5 bases. In DNA, the CDR3 is TGTGCCAGCAGCACGACAGGGGGCTGGCACGAGCAGTACTTC. Translating it yields CASSTTGGWHEQYF.

This clonotype was detected many times. The rearrangement joins TRBV6-1 to TRBJ1-1; tentative D call: TRBD1 (6 bases). CDR1 and CDR2 (germline): MNHNS, SASEGT. The V end was cut by 6 bases, the J end by 0 bases, with 14 bases between. The CDR3 consists of 15 residues. CDR3 residues: CASRAQGNLNTEAFF. DNA for the CDR3: TGTGCCAGCAGGGCACAGGGAAACCTGAACACTGAAGCTTTCTTT.

This clonotype was detected many times. This chain joins TRBV10-3 and TRBJ2-7; TRBD1 aligns across 7 bases. Germline CDR1 and CDR2: ENHRY and SYGVKD. CDR3 length: 13 amino acids. The V and J ends lost 6 bases and 1 base, in that order; junction bases with no gene match: 3. The CDR3 nucleotides read TGTGCCATCAGGCCGGGACAGTCCTACGAGCAGTACTTC. It encodes CAIRPGQSYEQYF.

The V gene is TRBV7-2, the J gene TRBJ2-5; 7 nucleotides line up with TRBD1. CDR1 is SGHTA, CDR2 FQGNSA, per germline. The CDR3 sequence is 14 residues long. Trimming at V came to 4 bases and at J to 4 bases, leaving 6 bases not matched to a gene. The CDR3 sequence: CASSYGDSRETQYF. DNA for the CDR3: TGTGCCAGCAGCTATGGGGACAGCCGAGAGACCCAGTACTTC.